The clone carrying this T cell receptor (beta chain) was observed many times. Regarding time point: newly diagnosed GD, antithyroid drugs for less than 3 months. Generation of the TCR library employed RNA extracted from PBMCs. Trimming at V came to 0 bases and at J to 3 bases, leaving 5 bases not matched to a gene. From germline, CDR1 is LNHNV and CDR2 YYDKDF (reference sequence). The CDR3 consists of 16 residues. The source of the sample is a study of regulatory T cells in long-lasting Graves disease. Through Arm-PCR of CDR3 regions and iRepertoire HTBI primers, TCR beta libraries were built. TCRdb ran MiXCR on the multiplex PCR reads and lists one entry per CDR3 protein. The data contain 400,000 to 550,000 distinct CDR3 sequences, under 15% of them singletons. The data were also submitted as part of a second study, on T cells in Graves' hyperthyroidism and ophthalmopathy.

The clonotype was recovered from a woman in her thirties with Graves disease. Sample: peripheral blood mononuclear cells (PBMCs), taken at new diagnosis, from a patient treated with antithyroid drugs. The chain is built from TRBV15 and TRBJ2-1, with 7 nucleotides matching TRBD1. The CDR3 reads CATSRDKGASYNEQFF. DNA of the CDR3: TGTGCCACCAGCAGAGACAAGGGGGCGAGCTACAATGAGCAGTTCTTC.